This note documents a single TCR beta chain sequence. Antigen unknown. Donors counted as nominally healthy when sampled, yet unrecorded immune exposures were likely. This record comes from a study of cytomegalovirus exposure and HLA in healthy donors. General study points: Analysis performed later showed TCR beta chains linked to HLA being more clonally expanded than equally common others. The classifier reportedly diagnosed cytomegalovirus status with high specificity and sensitivity. The listing of roughly 160 TCR beta chains classed them as cytomegalovirus-associated.

60 Vbeta and 13 Jbeta primers were used in PCR. Sequenced by immunoSEQ multiplex PCR; TCRdb stores in-frame clones only, minus some. The sample holds around 150,000 clones; around 81% are singletons and the top ten take over 6.5%. After removal of 5 bases from V and 5 bases from J, the junction contained 10 bases not matched to a gene. Germline loops: CDR1 SEHNR, CDR2 FQNEAQ (reference sequence). This CDR3 is built from 17 residues. The material sequenced was PBMCs. The gene calls are TRBV7-9 and TRBJ2-5; 14 bases line up with TRBD2. This TCR derives from a man in his forties in good health and CMV-seropositive. CDR3 in amino acids: CASSKGLAGVWGETQYF. CDR3 nucleotide sequence: TGTGCCAGCAGCAAGGGACTAGCGGGAGTTTGGGGGGAGACCCAGTACTTC.